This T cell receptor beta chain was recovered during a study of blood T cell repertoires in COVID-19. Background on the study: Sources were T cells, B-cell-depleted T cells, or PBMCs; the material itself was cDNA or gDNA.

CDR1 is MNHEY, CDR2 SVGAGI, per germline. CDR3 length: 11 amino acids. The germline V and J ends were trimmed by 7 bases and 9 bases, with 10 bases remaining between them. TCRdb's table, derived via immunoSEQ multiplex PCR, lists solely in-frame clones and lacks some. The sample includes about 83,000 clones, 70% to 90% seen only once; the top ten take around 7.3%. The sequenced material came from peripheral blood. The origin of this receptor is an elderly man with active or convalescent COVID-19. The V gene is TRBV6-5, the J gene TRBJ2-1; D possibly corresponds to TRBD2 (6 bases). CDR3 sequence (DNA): TGTGCCAGCAAGCGGGTCAGTGAGCAGTTCTTC. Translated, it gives CASKRVSEQFF.